Listed here are 16 T cell receptor beta chains from one sample, sequenced in a study of shared clonotypes between healthy human individuals. CD45RO negativity and positive selection for CCR7 defined naive CD8 cells, a population that excluded terminally differentiated effector memory CD45RA+ cells. TCRdb's table, derived via immunoSEQ multiplex PCR, lists solely in-frame clones and lacks some. The table includes 2 million or so clones, approximately 94% detected once. Sequences were obtained from naive CD8+ T cells sorted from blood. These receptors were taken from a man between 18 and 29 years old in good health.

This clone has just one count. The chain joins TRBV27 to TRBJ1-5; D not certain. V was shortened by 2 bases and J by 0 bases, with 14 bases between the two germline ends. The germline V gene encodes CDR1 MNHEY and CDR2 SMNVEV (reference sequence). This CDR3 comprises 17 residues. The chain's CDR3 is CASSLGPPADSNQPQHF. In DNA form, the CDR3 reads TGTGCCAGCAGTTTAGGTCCCCCAGCAGATAGCAATCAGCCCCAGCATTTT.

The chain couples TRBV4-2 to TRBJ2-7; D may be TRBD1 (6 bases). From germline, CDR1 is LGHNA and CDR2 YNFKEQ. CDR3 length: 15 residues. The V end lost 0 bases, the J end lost 5 bases, and 14 bases lay between the germline ends. CDR3 DNA: TGTGCCAGCAGCCAAGATCGAACAGGGAGCCACGAGCAGTACTTC. This gives the protein CASSQDRTGSHEQYF.

The V call is TRBV5-4, the J call TRBJ1-2; TRBD1 aligns across 7 bases. The CDR3 sequence is 15 residues long. Germline trimming cut 3 bases from V and 6 bases from J; bases unmatched to any gene: 11. CDR1 and CDR2 (germline): SGHNT, YYREEE (reference sequence). This chain's CDR3 is CASSYDRANIDGYTF. The CDR3 coding sequence is TGTGCCAGCAGCTACGACAGGGCCAACATCGATGGCTACACCTTC.

The chain joins TRBV9 to TRBJ2-3; the D gene is possibly TRBD2 (6 bases). CDR3 size: 15 residues. The germline V gene encodes CDR1 SGDLS and CDR2 YYNGEE. V was shortened by 3 bases and J by 4 bases, with 15 bases between the two germline ends. The CDR3 reads CASSGRLGLPDTQYF. The DNA of the CDR3 is TGTGCCAGCAGCGGACGACTAGGCCTGCCAGATACGCAGTATTTT.

This chain uses TRBV18 with TRBJ2-7, with a possible D match to TRBD2 (5 bases). V was shortened by 0 bases and J by 2 bases, with 14 bases between the two germline ends. CDR3 length: 16 amino acids. CDR1 is KGHSH and CDR2 is LQKENI in the germline V gene. The CDR3 coding sequence is TGTGCCAGCTCACCACCCGGGGTCACCCCAGCCTACGAGCAGTACTTC. Translation: CASSPPGVTPAYEQYF. The complete variable domain, with remaining parts taken from reference TRBV18 and TRBJ2-7, reads NAGVMQNPRHLVRRRGQEARLRCSPMKGHSHVYWYRQLPEEGLKFMVYLQKENIIDESGMPKERFSAEFPKEGPSILRIQQVVRGDSAAYFCASSPPGVTPAYEQYFGPGTRLTVT.

This clone was picked up one time. The chain is built from TRBV6-4 and TRBJ1-2; D may be TRBD1 (6 bases). CDR1 is MRHNA and CDR2 is SNTAGT in the germline V gene. V lost 6 bases and J 3 bases, leaving 17 bases between the germline ends. The CDR3 runs to 15 residues. Here the CDR3 DNA reads TGTGCCAGCAGGGGTGGTTCACAGGGTGACTATGGCTACACCTTC. It codes for CASRGGSQGDYGYTF.

The chain is built from TRBV5-4 and TRBJ2-3; 10 bases agree with TRBD2. There are 17 residues in the CDR3. Germline-derived CDR1 and CDR2 are SGHNT and YYREEE (reference sequence). Losses at the gene ends were 4 bases for V and 2 bases for J; bases not matched to a gene: 10. This CDR3 is CASSPGGLAGATDTQYF. The CDR3 coding sequence is TGTGCCAGCAGCCCCGGCGGGCTAGCGGGAGCCACAGATACGCAGTATTTT.

The V call is TRBV27, the J call TRBJ2-4; D is unclear. Per the germline V gene, CDR1 is MNHEY and CDR2 is SMNVEV (reference sequence). The CDR3 spans 14 residues. Trimming shortened V by 5 bases and J by 0 bases, and 8 bases separated the two germline ends. CDR3 sequence (DNA): TGTGCCAGCAGTCCAGTTGTAGCCAAAAACATTCAGTACTTC. Residues: CASSPVVAKNIQYF.

This chain links TRBV13 with TRBJ2-7; TRBD1 matches 9 bases. V lost 2 bases, J lost 11 bases, and 7 bases stayed unmatched. The germline CDR1 and CDR2 sequences are PRHDT and FYEKMQ (reference sequence). The CDR3 has 13 amino acids. The CDR3 is CASSLRGQGTEYF. In DNA, the CDR3 is TGTGCCAGCAGCTTAAGGGGACAGGGAACGGAGTACTTC.

The V and J genes are TRBV19 and TRBJ1-4; 7 nucleotides agree with TRBD1. Germline assignment: CDR1 LNHDA and CDR2 SQIVND (reference sequence). The CDR3 has 15 amino acids. The junction had 8 bases not matched to a gene; V was cut back by 7 bases and J by 3 bases. The CDR3 DNA sequence: TGTGCCAGTACCCTAAGGGGACAGCCTAATGAAAAACTGTTTTTT. Residues: CASTLRGQPNEKLFF. The variable domain in full, with the rest retrieved from reference TRBV19 and TRBJ1-4, is DGGITQSPKYLFRKEGQNVTLSCEQNLNHDAMYWYRQDPGQGLRLIYYSQIVNDFQKGDIAEGYSVSREKKESFPLTVTSAQKNPTAFYLCASTLRGQPNEKLFFGSGTQLSVL.

The chain combines TRBV30 with TRBJ2-7; tentatively, D is TRBD1 or TRBD2 (5 bases each). CDR1 is GTSNPN, CDR2 SVGIG, per germline (reference sequence). Trimming pared 6 bases from V and 4 bases from J, leaving 13 bases between. There are 12 residues in the CDR3. The CDR3 reads CACRGTLYEQYF. Here the CDR3 DNA reads TGTGCCTGCAGAGGGACCCTATACGAGCAGTACTTC.

The rearrangement uses TRBV5-5 and TRBJ1-6; D possibly corresponds to TRBD1 (6 bases). V lost 4 bases, J lost 7 bases, and 15 bases lay in between. There are 15 residues in the CDR3. Germline V gene data show CDR1 as SGHKS and CDR2 as YYEKEE (reference sequence). The CDR3: CASSAPGQINSPLHF. The DNA of the CDR3 is TGTGCCAGCAGCGCCCCGGGACAAATAAATTCACCCCTCCACTTT.

A word on this clone: The identical CDR3 is also encoded by other nucleotide sequences in the sample. This chain uses TRBV5-6 with TRBJ2-3; 9 bases agree with TRBD2. The CDR3 is made up of 15 amino acids. Per germline, CDR1 SGHDT and CDR2 YYEEEE. V lost 0 bases, J lost 4 bases, and 3 bases stayed unmatched. The CDR3 sequence: CASSLGGGAADTQYF. The CDR3 DNA reads TGTGCCAGCAGCTTGGGCGGGGGGGCTGCAGATACGCAGTATTTT.

The J gene is TRBJ2-1, the V gene TRBV4-3; D might be TRBD1 (5 bases). Trimming removed 3 bases at V and 0 bases at J, with 15 bases between. The CDR3 totals 17 residues. CDR1 and CDR2 (germline): LGHNA, YSLEER. CDR3 in amino acids: CASSQGLDPTSYNEQFF. CDR3 in DNA: TGCGCCAGCAGCCAGGGGCTAGATCCGACCTCCTACAATGAGCAGTTCTTC.

This clone was detected only a few times. This sample also contains other DNA sequences that code for the same CDR3. The rearrangement uses TRBV10-3 and TRBJ2-7; 8 positions agree with TRBD1. Looked up from germline, CDR1 is ENHRY and CDR2 is SYGVKD. CDR3 length: 11 amino acids. The J segment lost 3 bases and the V segment lost 10 bases, leaving 2 bases of the junction unmatched. The CDR3 coding sequence is TGTGCCACGACAGGGGACTACGAGCAGTACTTC. Its protein is CATTGDYEQYF.

This chain uses TRBV25-1 with TRBJ2-7; D may be TRBD1 or TRBD2 (5 bases each). Germline values: CDR1 MGHDK, CDR2 SYGVNS. The ends were cut back, 8 bases at V and 3 bases at J, with 17 bases in the middle. The CDR3 has 14 residues. The CDR3 nucleotides are TGTGCCAGCGGTCCCGGGACCGGGGTCTACGAGCAGTACTTC. Its protein product is CASGPGTGVYEQYF.